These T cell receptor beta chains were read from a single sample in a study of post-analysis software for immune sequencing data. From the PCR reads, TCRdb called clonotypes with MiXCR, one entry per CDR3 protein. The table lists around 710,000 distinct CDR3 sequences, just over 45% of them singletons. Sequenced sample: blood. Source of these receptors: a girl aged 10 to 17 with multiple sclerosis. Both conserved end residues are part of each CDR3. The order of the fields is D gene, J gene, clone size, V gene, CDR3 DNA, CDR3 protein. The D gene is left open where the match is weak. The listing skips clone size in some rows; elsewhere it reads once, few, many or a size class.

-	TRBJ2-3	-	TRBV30	TGTGCCTGGAGTGTAGGGGGAGATACGCAGTATTTT	CAWSVGGDTQYF
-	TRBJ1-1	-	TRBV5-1	TGCGCCAGCACCCTCCCTGGGGACACTGAAGCTTTCTTT	CASTLPGDTEAFF
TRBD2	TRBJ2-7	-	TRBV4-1	TGCGCCAGCAGCCAAGAGAGGCTAGCGGGATTCTACGAGCAGTACTTC	CASSQERLAGFYEQYF
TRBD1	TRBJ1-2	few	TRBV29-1	TGCAGCGTTGGGTTGACAGGGGGCAACTATGGCTACACCTTC	CSVGLTGGNYGYTF
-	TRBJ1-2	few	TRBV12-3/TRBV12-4	TGTGCCAGCAGTTTGGGGGGGATCTATGGCTACACCTTC	CASSLGGIYGYTF
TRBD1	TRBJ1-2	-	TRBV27	TGTGCCAGCAGCCTCGGACAGGGGGCAGCGGGGGGCTACACCTTC	CASSLGQGAAGGYTF
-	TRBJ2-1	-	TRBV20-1	TGCAGTGCTAATAAAGGGAACTACAATGAGCAGTTCTTC	CSANKGNYNEQFF
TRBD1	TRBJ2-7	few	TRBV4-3	TGCGCCAGCAGCCAAAGGCAGGGGGACTACGAGCAGTACTTC	CASSQRQGDYEQYF
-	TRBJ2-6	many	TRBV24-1	TGTGCCACCAGTTCAGGGGACTGGGCCAACGTCCTGACTTTC	CATSSGDWANVLTF
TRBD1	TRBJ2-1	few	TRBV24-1	TGTGCCACCAGTGCCCCAGGACAGGGGGCGTTTTATGAGCAGTTCTTC	CATSAPGQGAFYEQFF
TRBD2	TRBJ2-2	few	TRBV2	TGTGCCAGCAGTTGGACTAGGGTTGGGCGGGAGCTGTTTTTT	CASSWTRVGRELFF
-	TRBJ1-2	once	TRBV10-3	TGTGCCATCAGTGACGCCAGTAACTATGGCTACACCTTC	CAISDASNYGYTF
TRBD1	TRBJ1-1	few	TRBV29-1	TGCAGCGCCCCGGGACAGGGGAACACTGAAGCTTTCTTT	CSAPGQGNTEAFF
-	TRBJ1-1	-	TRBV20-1	TGCAGTGCTAGAGATAGCAGGGCCGACACTGAAGCTTTCTTT	CSARDSRADTEAFF
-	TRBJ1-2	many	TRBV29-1	TGCAGCGTTGAGCACGGCCCCTATGGCTACACCTTC	CSVEHGPYGYTF
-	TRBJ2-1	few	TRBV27	TGTGCCAGCAGCTTAGCGGCCCACTCCTACAATGAGCAGTTCTTC	CASSLAAHSYNEQFF
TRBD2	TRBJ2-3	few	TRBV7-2	TGTGCCAGCAGCCGAGCGGGAAGCACAGATACGCAGTATTTT	CASSRAGSTDTQYF
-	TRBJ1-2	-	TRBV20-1	TGCAGTGCTAGAGGGCGGGGGTACTATGGCTACACCTTC	CSARGRGYYGYTF
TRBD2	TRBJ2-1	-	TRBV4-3	TGCGCCAGCAGCCAAGATCTGACTAGCGGGAGTGACTACAATGAGCAGTTCTTC	CASSQDLTSGSDYNEQFF
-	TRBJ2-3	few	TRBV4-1	TGCGCCAGCAGAACAAATAAGGGTCGGGGCACAGATACGCAGTATTTT	CASRTNKGRGTDTQYF
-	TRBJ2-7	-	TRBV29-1	TGCAGCGCCGCTAACAGCCCCTACGAGCAGTACTTC	CSAANSPYEQYF
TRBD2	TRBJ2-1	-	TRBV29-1	TGCAGCGTCTCCAGCGGGAGGGCTTGGAATGAGCAGTTCTTC	CSVSSGRAWNEQFF
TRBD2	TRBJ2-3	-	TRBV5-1	TGCGCCAGCAGCAAGACACTAGCGGGAGGGTCCACAGATACGCAGTATTTT	CASSKTLAGGSTDTQYF
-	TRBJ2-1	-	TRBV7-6	TGTGCCAGCAGCTTAACTGGGCTAGCCCCATCCTACAATGAGCAGTTCTTC	CASSLTGLAPSYNEQFF
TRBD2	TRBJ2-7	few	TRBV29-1	TGCAGCGTTGGACTAGCGGGACCCTACGAGCAGTACTTC	CSVGLAGPYEQYF
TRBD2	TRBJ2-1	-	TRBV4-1	TGCGCCAGCAGCCAAGATCACTTTACTAGCGGGAGCGGGGAGCAGTTCTTC	CASSQDHFTSGSGEQFF
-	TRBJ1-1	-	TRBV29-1	TGCAGCGTGACCGAGGTGTCCGACACTGAAGCTTTCTTT	CSVTEVSDTEAFF
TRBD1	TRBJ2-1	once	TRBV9	TGTGCCAGCAGCACCCGGGACAGGGAACAGGGGATTGGGCTCTGGCAGTTCTTC	CASSTRDREQGIGLWQFF
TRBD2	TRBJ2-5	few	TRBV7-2	TGTGCCAGCAGCTTAAATCTAGCGGGGGGACCACAAGAGACCCAGTACTTC	CASSLNLAGGPQETQYF
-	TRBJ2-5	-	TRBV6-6	TGTGCCAGCAGTTACTCGACAGTGATCGAAGAGACCCAGTACTTC	CASSYSTVIEETQYF
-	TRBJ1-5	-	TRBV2	TGTGCCAGCAGTGCCCAACAGGATAGCAATCAGCCCCAGCATTTT	CASSAQQDSNQPQHF
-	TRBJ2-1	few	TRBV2	TGTGCCAGCAGCCCGGACCGTCCTAGCTCCTACAATGAGCAGTTCTTC	CASSPDRPSSYNEQFF
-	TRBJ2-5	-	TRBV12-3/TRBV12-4	TGTGCCAGCACTTCGCGGGATGGGGAGACCCAGTACTTC	CASTSRDGETQYF
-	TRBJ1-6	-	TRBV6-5	TGTGCCAGCAGTTATCAGGATAATTATTCACCCCTCCACTTT	CASSYQDNYSPLHF
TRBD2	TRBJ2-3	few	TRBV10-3	TGTGCCATCAGCGCCGGGACTAGCGGGAGCACAGATACGCAGTATTTT	CAISAGTSGSTDTQYF
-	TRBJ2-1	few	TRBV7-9	TGTGCCAGCACCGGACTCACATACAATGAGCAGTTCTTC	CASTGLTYNEQFF
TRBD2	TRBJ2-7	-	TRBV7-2	TGTGCCAGCTTAATAGCGGGAGGAAGCTCCTACGAGCAGTACTTC	CASLIAGGSSYEQYF
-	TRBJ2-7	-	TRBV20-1	TGCAGTGCTAGGGGAGCGAAGTCGTGGGACGAGCAGTACTTC	CSARGAKSWDEQYF
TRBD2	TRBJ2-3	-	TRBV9	TGTGCCAGCAGCCCGGGGACTAGCGGTCCAACAGATACGCAGTATTTT	CASSPGTSGPTDTQYF
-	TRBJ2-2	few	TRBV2	TGTGCCAGCAGTGAAGGTGTGGGGCTAGGTCCCAACTGGGAGCTGTTTTTT	CASSEGVGLGPNWELFF
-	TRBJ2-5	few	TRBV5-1	TGCGCCAACCAGCTTGGGGCTCGGACGGAGCAGTACTTC	CANQLGARTEQYF
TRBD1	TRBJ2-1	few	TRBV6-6	TGTGCCAGCAGTGACCCGGGACAGGGGCTGGGCCGCTACAATGAGCAGTTCTTC	CASSDPGQGLGRYNEQFF
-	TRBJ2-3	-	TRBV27	TGTGCCAGCAGTTTTTCTTCCTCTGCAGATACGCAGTATTTT	CASSFSSSADTQYF
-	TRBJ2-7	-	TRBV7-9	TGTGCCAGCAGCCCTAATACAGTGGCCTACGAGCAGTACTTC	CASSPNTVAYEQYF
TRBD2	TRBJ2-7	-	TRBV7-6	TGTGCCAGCAGCTTAGCGGGAGCGGGAGGCTCTAATACTTACGAGCAGTACTTC	CASSLAGAGGSNTYEQYF
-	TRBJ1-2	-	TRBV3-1	TGTGCCAGCAGCCAAGACACATGGAACTATGGCTACACCTTC	CASSQDTWNYGYTF
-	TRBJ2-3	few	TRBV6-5	TGTGCCAGCAGCCCGGGGGTGAAGACCACAGATACGCAGTATTTT	CASSPGVKTTDTQYF
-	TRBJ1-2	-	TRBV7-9	TGTGCCAGCAGCTTAGCCGGGTTCTATGGCTACACCTTC	CASSLAGFYGYTF